This TCR beta chain was captured by sequencing in a study of Ad26.COV2.S vaccination and SARS-CoV-2 variants. Study-level results: Vaccine recipients had higher spike-specific TCR breadth than placebo recipients. Researchers cautioned that TCR breadth and depth analyses may have underestimated total T cell responses. Vaccinees reportedly had broad spike-specific CD8+ and CD4+ T cell responses.

A few counts support this clone. Its antigen is not known. This CDR3 has 14 amino acids. Per the germline V gene, CDR1 is SNHLY and CDR2 is FYNNEI. With V trimmed by 6 bases and J by 6 bases, 2 bases remained unmatched. Here immunoSEQ multiplex PCR was the method, and the copy in TCRdb shows in-frame clones only, minus some. Among about 350,000 clones listed, under 95% were seen once. Sample: peripheral blood, taken after recovery from COVID-19. The rearrangement links TRBV2 to TRBJ2-1; TRBD2 aligns across 13 bases. This TCR was sampled from a human donor who had recovered from COVID-19. The CDR3 sequence is CASRGLAGPNEQFF. The CDR3 bases are TGTGCCAGCAGGGGACTAGCGGGGCCCAATGAGCAGTTCTTC.